This passage covers 3 T cell receptor beta chains from one sample sequenced in a study of T cells in Graves' hyperthyroidism and ophthalmopathy. The CDR3 regions of TCR beta were amplified from RNA transcripts. The TCR CDR3 was amplified in a first-round RT-PCR using the HTBI primer set. TCRdb used MiXCR to reprocess the multiplex PCR reads, holding one entry per CDR3 protein. The table includes 350,000 to 500,000 distinct CDR3 sequences, roughly 13% detected once. Sample: blood. The receptors originated from a woman between 18 and 29 years old with Graves' hyperthyroidism.

This clonotype came up many times. CDR3 loop: CASSKGPFYEQYF. For the CDR3, the DNA is TGTGCCAGCAGTAAGGGACCTTTCTACGAGCAGTACTTC. The V and J genes are TRBV6-2 or TRBV6-3 and TRBJ2-7; D possibly matches TRBD1 or TRBD2 (5 bases each). The germline V gene encodes CDR1 MNHEY and CDR2 SVGEGT. CDR3 size: 13 residues. V lost 5 bases, J lost 3 bases, and 11 bases lay in between.

This clonotype has more than one count but fewer than ten. The gene calls are TRBV18 and TRBJ2-1; 8 nucleotides line up with TRBD2. After removal of 3 bases from V and 5 bases from J, the junction contained 9 bases not matched to a gene. The germline V gene has CDR1 KGHSH and CDR2 LQKENI. The CDR3 totals 16 residues. The CDR3 nucleotides read TGTGCCAGCTCACCCTTACTAGCGGCCGACCACAATGAGCAGTTCTTC. Translating it yields CASSPLLAADHNEQFF.

V and J are TRBV29-1 and TRBJ2-5; D is possibly TRBD2 (6 bases). Trimming removed 6 bases at V and 5 bases at J, with 16 bases between. The CDR3 runs to 13 residues. Per germline, CDR1 SQVTM and CDR2 ANQGSEA. The CDR3 is CSVEGRSGETQYF. DNA for the CDR3: TGCAGCGTGGAGGGCAGGAGTGGTGAGACCCAGTACTTC.